This record concerns one T cell receptor beta chain sequence. The data were taken from a study of monozygotic twins with inflammatory bowel disease. TCRdb reprocessed the 5' RACE reads, keeping one entry per CDR3 protein, no DNA. The listing contains approximately 340,000 distinct CDR3 sequences. Per germline, CDR1 SGHVS and CDR2 FQNEAQ. The CDR3 has 13 residues. This receptor was identified in a human donor with ulcerative colitis or Crohn's disease, or a healthy co-twin of an affected twin (not recorded which). The specimen was blood. The chain employs TRBV7-8 and TRBJ2-3; TCRdb designates TRBD1, a call that cannot be tested without DNA. Here the CDR3 reads CASSFTTADTQYF.